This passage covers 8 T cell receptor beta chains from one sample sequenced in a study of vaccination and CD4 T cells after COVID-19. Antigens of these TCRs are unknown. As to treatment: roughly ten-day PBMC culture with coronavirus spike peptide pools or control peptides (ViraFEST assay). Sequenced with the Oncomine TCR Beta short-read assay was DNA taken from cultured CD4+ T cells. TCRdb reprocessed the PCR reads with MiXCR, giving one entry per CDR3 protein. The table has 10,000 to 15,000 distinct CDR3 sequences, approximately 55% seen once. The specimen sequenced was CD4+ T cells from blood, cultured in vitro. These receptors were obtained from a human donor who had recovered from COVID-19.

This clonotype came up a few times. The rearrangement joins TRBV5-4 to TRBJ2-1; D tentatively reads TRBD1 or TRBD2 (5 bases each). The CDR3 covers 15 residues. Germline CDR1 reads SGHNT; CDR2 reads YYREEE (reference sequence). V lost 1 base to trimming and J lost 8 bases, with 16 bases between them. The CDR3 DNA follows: TGTGCCAGCAGCTTGCCCGGGACCCTTGCGGATGAGCAGTTCTTC. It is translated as CASSLPGTLADEQFF.

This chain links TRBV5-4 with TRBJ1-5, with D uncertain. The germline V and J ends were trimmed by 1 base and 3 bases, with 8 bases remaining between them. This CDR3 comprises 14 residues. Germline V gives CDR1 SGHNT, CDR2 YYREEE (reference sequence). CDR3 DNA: TGTGCCAGCAGCTTGAGTAATTCCAATCAGCCCCAGCATTTT. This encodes CASSLSNSNQPQHF.

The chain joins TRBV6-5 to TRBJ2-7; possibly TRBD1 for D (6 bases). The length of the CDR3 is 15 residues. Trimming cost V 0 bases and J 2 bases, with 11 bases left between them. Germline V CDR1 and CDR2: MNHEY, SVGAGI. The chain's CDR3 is CASSYSIPGAYEQYF. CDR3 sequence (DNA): TGTGCCAGCAGTTACTCGATCCCAGGGGCCTACGAGCAGTACTTC.

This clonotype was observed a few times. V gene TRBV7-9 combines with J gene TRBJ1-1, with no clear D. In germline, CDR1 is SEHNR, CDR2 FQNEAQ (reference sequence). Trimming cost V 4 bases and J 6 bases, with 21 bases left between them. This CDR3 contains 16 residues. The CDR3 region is CASSSSGRSSGAEAFF. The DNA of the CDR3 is TGTGCCAGCAGCTCCTCCGGGAGATCTTCGGGAGCTGAAGCTTTCTTT.

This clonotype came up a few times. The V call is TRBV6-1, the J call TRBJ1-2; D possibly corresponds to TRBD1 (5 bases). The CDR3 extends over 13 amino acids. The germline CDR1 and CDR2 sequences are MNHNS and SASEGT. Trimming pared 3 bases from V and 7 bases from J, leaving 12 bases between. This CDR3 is CASSDPGKIGYTF. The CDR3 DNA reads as TGTGCCAGCAGTGACCCAGGGAAGATTGGCTACACCTTC.

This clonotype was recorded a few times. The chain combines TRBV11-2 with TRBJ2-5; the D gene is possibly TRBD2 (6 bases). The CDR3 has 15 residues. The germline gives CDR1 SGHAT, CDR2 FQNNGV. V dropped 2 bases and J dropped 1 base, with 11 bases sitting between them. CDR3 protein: CASSLRRGTQETQYF. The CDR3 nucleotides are TGTGCCAGCAGCTTACGTCGGGGGACCCAAGAGACCCAGTACTTC.

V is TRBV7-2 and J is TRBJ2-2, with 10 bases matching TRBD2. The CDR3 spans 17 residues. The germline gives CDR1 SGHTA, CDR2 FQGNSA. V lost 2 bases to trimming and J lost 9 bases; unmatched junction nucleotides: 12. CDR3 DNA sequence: TGTGCCAGCAGCTTAAGGCGAGCGGGGGGGCTTGAGAGGGAGCTGTTTTTT. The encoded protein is CASSLRRAGGLERELFF.

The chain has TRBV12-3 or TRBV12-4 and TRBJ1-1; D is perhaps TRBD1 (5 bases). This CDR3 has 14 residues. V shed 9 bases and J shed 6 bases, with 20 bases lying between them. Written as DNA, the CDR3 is TGTGCCAGTGCCCGGCACAGGTTGGGTCCTGAAGCTTTCTTT. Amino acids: CASARHRLGPEAFF.